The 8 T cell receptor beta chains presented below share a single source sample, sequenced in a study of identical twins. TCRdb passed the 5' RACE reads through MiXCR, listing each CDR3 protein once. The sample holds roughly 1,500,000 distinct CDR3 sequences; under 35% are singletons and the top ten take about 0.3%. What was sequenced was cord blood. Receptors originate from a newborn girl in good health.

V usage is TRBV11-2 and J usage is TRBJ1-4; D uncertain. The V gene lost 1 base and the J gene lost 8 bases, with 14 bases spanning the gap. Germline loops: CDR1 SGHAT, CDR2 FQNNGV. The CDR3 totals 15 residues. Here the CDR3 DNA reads TGTGCCAGCAGCTTAGTTAGAGGCGTGAACGAAAAACTGTTTTTT. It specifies CASSLVRGVNEKLFF.

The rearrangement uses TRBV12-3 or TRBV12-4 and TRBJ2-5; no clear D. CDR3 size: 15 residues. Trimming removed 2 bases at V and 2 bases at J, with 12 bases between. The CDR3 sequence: CASSLMGQRQETQYF. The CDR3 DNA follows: TGTGCCAGCAGTTTAATGGGCCAAAGGCAAGAGACCCAGTACTTC.

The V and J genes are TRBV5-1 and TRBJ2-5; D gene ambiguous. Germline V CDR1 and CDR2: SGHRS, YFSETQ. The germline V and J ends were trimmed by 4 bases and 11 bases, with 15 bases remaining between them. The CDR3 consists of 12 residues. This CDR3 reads CASSQNSHKQYF. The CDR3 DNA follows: TGCGCCAGCAGCCAAAATTCCCACAAGCAGTACTTC.

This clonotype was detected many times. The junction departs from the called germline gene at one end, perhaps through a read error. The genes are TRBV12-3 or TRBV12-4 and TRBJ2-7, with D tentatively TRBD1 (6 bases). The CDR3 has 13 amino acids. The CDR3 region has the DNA TGCGCCAGCAGTCCCGGGACACCCTACGAGCAGTACTTC. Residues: CASSPGTPYEQYF.

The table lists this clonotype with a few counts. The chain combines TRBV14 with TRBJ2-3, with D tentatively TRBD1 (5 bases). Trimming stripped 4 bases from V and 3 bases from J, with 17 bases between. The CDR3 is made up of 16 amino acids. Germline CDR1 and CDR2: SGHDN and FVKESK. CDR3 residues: CASSPWRYRGTDTQYF. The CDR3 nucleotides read TGTGCCAGCAGCCCTTGGCGGTATAGGGGAACAGATACGCAGTATTTT.

The CDR3 DNA is TGTGCCAGCAGCAAGACTGCGGGGGGCAGAGAGACCCAGTACTTC. Protein sequence: CASSKTAGGRETQYF. J is TRBJ2-7 and V is TRBV21-1; the D call in the table, TRBD2, was not verified against the DNA. The DNA end is more similar to TRBJ2-5, so the J call may be wrong. TRBV21-1 is flagged as a pseudogene. This CDR3 spans 15 amino acids.

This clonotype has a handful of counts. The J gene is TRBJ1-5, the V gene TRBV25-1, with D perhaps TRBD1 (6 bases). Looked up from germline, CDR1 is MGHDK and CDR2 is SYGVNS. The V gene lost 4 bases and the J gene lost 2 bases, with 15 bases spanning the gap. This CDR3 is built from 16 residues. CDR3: CASSAEGGIGNQPQHF. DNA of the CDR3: TGTGCCAGCAGTGCTGAGGGGGGTATCGGCAATCAGCCCCAGCATTTT.

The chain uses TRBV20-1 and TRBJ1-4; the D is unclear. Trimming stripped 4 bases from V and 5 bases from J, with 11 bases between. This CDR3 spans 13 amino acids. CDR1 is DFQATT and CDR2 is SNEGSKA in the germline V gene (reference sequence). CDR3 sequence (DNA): TGCAGTGCTACCTGGGTCTTAAATGAAAAACTGTTTTTT. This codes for CSATWVLNEKLFF.